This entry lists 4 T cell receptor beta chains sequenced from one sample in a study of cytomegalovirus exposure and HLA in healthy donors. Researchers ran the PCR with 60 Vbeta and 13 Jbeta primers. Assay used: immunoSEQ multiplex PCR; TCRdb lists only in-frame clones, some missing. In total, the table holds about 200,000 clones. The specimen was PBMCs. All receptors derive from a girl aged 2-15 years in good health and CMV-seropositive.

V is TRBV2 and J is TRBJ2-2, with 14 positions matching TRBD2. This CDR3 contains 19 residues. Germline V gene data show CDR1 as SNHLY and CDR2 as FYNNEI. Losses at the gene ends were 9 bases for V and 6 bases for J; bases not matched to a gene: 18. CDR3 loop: CARGMAGGVTSGRAGELFF. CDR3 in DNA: TGTGCCAGAGGAATGGCGGGGGGGGTGACTAGCGGGAGGGCCGGGGAGCTGTTTTTT.

The CDR3, as DNA: TGTGCCAGCAGCTTGGGGACAGGGGACTCCCGTCCAAAGTTCTTC. It yields the protein CASSLGTGDSRPKFF. V usage is TRBV5-6 and J usage is TRBJ2-1; TRBD1 aligns across 9 bases. Looked up from germline, CDR1 is SGHDT and CDR2 is YYEEEE. Trimming took 0 bases from V and 14 from J; bases not matched to a gene: 12. The length of the CDR3 is 15 residues.

In DNA form, the CDR3 reads TGTGCCAGTAGTATGTGGGCTCAGGGAAAAAACTATGGCTACACCTTC. Protein sequence: CASSMWAQGKNYGYTF. The chain combines TRBV19 with TRBJ1-2; perhaps TRBD1 as D (5 bases). CDR3 length equals 16 residues. V was pared by 3 bases and J by 2 bases, with 16 bases between. Germline CDR1 LNHDA, CDR2 SQIVND (reference sequence).

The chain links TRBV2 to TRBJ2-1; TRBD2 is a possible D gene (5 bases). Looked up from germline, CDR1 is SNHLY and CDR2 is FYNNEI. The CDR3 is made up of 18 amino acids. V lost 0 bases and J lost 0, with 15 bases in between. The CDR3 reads CASSEAGVWRSSYNEQFF. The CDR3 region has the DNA TGTGCCAGCAGTGAAGCGGGAGTTTGGCGGAGCTCCTACAATGAGCAGTTCTTC. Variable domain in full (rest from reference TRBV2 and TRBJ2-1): EPEVTQTPSHQVTQMGQEVILRCVPISNHLYFYWYRQILGQKVEFLVSFYNNEISEKSEIFDDQFSVERPDGSNFTLKIRSTKLEDSAMYFCASSEAGVWRSSYNEQFFGPGTRLTVL.